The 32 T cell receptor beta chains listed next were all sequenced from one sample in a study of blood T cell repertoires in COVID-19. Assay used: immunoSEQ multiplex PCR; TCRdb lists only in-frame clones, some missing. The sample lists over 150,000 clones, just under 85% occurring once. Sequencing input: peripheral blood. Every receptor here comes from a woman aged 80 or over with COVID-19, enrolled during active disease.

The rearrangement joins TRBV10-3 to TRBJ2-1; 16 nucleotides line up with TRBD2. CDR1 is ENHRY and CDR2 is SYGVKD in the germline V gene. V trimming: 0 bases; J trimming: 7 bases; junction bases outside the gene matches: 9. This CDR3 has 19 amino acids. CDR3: CAISESVGLAGGPRNEQFF. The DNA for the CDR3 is TGTGCCATCAGTGAGTCGGTGGGACTAGCGGGGGGGCCTCGGAATGAGCAGTTCTTC.

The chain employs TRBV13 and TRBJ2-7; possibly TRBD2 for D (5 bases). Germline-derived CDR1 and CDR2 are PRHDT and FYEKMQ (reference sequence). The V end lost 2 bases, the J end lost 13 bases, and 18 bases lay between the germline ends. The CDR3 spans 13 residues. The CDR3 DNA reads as TGTGCCAGCAGCTTATTGAACCGGGAACCCAGTTACTTC. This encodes CASSLLNREPSYF.

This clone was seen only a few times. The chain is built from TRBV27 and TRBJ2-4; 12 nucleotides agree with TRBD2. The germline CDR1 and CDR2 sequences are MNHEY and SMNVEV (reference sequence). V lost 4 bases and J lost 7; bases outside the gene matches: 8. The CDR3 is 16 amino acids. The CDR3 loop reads CASSSPSGGADNIQYF. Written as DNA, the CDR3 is TGTGCCAGCAGTTCCCCTAGCGGGGGGGCTGATAACATTCAGTACTTC.

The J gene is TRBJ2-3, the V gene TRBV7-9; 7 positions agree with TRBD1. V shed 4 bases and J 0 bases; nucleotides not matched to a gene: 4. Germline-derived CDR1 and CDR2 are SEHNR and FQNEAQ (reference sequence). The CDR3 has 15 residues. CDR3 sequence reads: CASSSDRSSTDTQYF. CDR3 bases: TGTGCCAGCAGCTCGGACAGGAGTAGCACAGATACGCAGTATTTT.

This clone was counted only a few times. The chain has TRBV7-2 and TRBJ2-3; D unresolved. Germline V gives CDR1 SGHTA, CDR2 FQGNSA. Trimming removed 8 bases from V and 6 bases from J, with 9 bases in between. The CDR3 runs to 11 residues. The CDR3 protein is CASGSGDTQYF. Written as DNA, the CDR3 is TGTGCCAGCGGGTCCGGGGATACGCAGTATTTT.

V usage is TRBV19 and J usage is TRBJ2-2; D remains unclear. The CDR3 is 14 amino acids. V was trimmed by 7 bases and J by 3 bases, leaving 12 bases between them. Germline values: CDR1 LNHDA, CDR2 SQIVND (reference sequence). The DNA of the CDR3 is TGTGCCAGTAAAAACTACCCGGACACCGGGGAGCTGTTTTTT. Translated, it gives CASKNYPDTGELFF.

CDR3 nucleotide sequence: TGTGCCAGCAGTTCTCCTAGCGGAATCTACGAGCAGTACTTC. This encodes CASSSPSGIYEQYF. This chain joins TRBV28 and TRBJ2-7; 7 bases fit TRBD2. The CDR3 spans 14 residues. Germline V CDR1 and CDR2: MDHEN, SYDVKM. With 4 bases clipped from V and 3 bases from J, the junction kept 6 bases outside the gene matches.

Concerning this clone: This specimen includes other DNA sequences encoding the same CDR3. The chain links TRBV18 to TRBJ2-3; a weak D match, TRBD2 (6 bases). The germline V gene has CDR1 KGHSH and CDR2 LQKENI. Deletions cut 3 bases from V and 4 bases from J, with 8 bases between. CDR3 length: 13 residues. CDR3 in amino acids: CASSPPSADTQYF. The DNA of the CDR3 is TGTGCCAGCTCACCCCCTAGCGCAGATACGCAGTATTTT. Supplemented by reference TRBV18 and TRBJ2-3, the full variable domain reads NAGVMQNPRHLVRRRGQEARLRCSPMKGHSHVYWYRQLPEEGLKFMVYLQKENIIDESGMPKERFSAEFPKEGPSILRIQQVVRGDSAAYFCASSPPSADTQYFGPGTRLTVL.

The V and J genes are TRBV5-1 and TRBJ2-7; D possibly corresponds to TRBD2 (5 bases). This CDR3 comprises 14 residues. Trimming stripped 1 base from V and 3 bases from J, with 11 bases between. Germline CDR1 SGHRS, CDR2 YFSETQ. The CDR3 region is CASSLRLAVYEQYF. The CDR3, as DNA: TGCGCCAGCAGCTTGAGGCTAGCAGTCTACGAGCAGTACTTC.

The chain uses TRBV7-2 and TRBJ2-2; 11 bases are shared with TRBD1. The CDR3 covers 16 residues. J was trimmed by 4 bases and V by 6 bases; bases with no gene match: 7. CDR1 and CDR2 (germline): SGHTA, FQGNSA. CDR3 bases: TGTGCCAGCAGAAGACCCGGGACAGGGGGCACCGGGGAGCTGTTTTTT. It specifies CASRRPGTGGTGELFF.

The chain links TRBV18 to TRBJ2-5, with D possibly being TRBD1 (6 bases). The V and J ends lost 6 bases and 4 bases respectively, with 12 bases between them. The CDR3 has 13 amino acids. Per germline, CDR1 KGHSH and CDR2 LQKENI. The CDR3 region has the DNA TGTGCCAGCTCCCGGCAGGGGCCAGAGACCCAGTACTTC. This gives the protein CASSRQGPETQYF. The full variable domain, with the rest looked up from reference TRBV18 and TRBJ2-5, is NAGVMQNPRHLVRRRGQEARLRCSPMKGHSHVYWYRQLPEEGLKFMVYLQKENIIDESGMPKERFSAEFPKEGPSILRIQQVVRGDSAAYFCASSRQGPETQYFGPGTRLLVL.

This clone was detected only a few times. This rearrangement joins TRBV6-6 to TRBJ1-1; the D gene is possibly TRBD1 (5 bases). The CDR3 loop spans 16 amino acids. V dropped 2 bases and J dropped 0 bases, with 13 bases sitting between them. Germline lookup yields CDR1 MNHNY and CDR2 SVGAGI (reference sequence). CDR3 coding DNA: TGTGCCAGCAGTTACGAGCCAGGGTCCCTGAACACTGAAGCTTTCTTT. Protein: CASSYEPGSLNTEAFF.

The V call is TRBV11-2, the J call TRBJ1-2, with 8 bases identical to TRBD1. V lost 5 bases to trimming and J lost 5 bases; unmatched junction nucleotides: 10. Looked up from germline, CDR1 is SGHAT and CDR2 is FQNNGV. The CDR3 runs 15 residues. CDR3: CASSNHRGWNYGYTF. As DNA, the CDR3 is TGTGCCAGCAGCAACCACAGGGGGTGGAATTATGGCTACACCTTC.

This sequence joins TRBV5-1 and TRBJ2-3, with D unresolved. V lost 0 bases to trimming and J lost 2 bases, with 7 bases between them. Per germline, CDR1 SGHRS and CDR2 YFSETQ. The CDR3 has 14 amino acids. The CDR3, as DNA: TGCGCCAGCAGCTTGGAGACTCCCACAGATACGCAGTATTTT. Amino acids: CASSLETPTDTQYF.

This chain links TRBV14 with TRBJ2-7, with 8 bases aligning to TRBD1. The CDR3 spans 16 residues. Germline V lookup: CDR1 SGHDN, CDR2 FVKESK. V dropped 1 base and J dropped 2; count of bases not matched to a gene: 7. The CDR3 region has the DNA TGTGCCAGCAGCCAAGGAATGGACAGGGAGACCTACGAGCAGTACTTC. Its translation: CASSQGMDRETYEQYF. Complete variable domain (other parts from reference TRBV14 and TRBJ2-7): EAGVTQFPSHSVIEKGQTVTLRCDPISGHDNLYWYRRVMGKEIKFLLHFVKESKQDESGMPNNRFLAERTGGTYSTLKVQPAELEDSGVYFCASSQGMDRETYEQYFGPGTRLTVT.

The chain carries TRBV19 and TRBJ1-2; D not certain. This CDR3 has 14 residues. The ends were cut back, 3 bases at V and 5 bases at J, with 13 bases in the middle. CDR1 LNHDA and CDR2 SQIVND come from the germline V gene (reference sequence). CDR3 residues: CASSMRGKEYGYTF. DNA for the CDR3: TGTGCCAGTAGTATGCGGGGAAAAGAATATGGCTACACCTTC.

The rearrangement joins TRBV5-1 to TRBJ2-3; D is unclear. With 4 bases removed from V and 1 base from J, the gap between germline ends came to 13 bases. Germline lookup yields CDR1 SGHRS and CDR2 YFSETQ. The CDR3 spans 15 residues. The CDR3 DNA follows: TGCGCCAGCAGCACGAGTCTACCCGGCACAGATACGCAGTATTTT. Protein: CASSTSLPGTDTQYF. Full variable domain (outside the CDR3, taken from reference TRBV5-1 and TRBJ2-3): KAGVTQTPRYLIKTRGQQVTLSCSPISGHRSVSWYQQTPGQGLQFLFEYFSETQRNKGNFPGRFSGRQFSNSRSEMNVSTLELGDSALYLCASSTSLPGTDTQYFGPGTRLTVL.

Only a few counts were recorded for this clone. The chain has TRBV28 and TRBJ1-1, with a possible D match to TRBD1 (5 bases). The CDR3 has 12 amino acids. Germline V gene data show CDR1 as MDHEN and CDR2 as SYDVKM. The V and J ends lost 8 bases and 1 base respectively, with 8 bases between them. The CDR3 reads CASGGGNTEAFF. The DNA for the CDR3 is TGTGCCAGCGGGGGAGGGAACACTGAAGCTTTCTTT.

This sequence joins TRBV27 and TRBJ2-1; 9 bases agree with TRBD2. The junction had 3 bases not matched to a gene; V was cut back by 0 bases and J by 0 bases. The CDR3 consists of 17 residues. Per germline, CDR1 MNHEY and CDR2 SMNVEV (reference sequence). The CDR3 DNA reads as TGTGCCAGCAGTTTATCCCCGGGACTAGCCTCCTACAATGAGCAGTTCTTC. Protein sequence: CASSLSPGLASYNEQFF.

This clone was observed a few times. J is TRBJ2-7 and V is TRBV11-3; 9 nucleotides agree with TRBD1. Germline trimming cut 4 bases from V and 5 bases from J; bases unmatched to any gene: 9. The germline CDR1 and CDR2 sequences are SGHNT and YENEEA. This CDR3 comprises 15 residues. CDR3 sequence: CASSSPGQGKHEQYF. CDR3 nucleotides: TGTGCCAGCAGCTCCCCCGGACAGGGGAAGCACGAGCAGTACTTC.

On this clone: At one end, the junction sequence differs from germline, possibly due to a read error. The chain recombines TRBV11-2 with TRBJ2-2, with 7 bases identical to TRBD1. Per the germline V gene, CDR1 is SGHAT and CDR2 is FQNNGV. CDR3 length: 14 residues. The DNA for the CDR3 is TGTGCCAGCAGTCCACAGACAGGGCCACTAAATCTAGTTTTT. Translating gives CASSPQTGPLNLVF.

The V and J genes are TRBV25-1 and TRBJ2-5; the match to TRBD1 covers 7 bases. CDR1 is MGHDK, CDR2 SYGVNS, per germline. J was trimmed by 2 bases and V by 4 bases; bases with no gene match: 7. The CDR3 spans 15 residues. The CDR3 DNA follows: TGTGCCAGCAGTGGAACGACAGGGTCACAAGAGACCCAGTACTTC. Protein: CASSGTTGSQETQYF. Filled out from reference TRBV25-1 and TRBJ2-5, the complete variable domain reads EADIYQTPRYLVIGTGKKITLECSQTMGHDKMYWYQQDPGMELHLIHYSYGVNSTEKGDLSSESTVSRIRTEHFPLTLESARPSHTSQYLCASSGTTGSQETQYFGPGTRLLVL.

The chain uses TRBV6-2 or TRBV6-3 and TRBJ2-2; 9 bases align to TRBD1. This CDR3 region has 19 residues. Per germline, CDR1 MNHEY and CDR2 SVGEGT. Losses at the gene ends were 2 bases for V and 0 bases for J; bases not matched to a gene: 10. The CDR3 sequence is CASSYQGTGHTPNTGELFF. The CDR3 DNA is TGTGCCAGCAGTTACCAGGGGACAGGGCATACACCGAACACCGGGGAGCTGTTTTTT.

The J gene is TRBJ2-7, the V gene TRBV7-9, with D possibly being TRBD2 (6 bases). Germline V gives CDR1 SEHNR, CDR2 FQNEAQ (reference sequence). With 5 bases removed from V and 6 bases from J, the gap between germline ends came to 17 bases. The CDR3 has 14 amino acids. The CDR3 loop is CASSPRRLVSEQYF. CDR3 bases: TGTGCCAGCAGCCCCCGCCGACTAGTTTCCGAGCAGTACTTC. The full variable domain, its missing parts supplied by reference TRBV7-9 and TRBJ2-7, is DTGVSQNPRHKITKRGQNVTFRCDPISEHNRLYWYRQTLGQGPEFLTYFQNEAQLEKSRLLSDRFSAERPKGSFSTLEIQRTEQGDSAMYLCASSPRRLVSEQYFGPGTRLTVT.

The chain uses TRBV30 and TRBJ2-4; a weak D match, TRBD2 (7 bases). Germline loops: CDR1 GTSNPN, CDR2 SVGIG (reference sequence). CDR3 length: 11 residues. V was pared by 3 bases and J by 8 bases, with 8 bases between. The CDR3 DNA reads TGTGCCTGGAGAGGGGGGGACATTCAGTACTTC. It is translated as CAWRGGDIQYF. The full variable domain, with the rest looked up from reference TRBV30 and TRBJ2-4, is SQTIHQWPATLVQPVGSPLSLECTVEGTSNPNLYWYRQAAGRGLQLLFYSVGIGQISSEVPQNLSASRPQDRQFILSSKKLLLSDSGFYLCAWRGGDIQYFGAGTRLSVL.

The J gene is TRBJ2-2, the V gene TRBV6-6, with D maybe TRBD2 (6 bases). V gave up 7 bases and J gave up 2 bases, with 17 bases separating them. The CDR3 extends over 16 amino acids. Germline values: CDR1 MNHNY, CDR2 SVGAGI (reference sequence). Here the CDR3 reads CASTAPGLQNTGELFF. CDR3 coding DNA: TGTGCCAGCACCGCTCCGGGACTCCAAAACACCGGGGAGCTGTTTTTT.

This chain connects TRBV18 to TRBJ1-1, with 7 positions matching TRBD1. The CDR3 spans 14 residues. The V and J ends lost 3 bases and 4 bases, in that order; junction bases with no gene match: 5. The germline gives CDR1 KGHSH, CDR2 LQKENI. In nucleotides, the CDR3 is TGTGCCAGCTCACCGCGGACAGGAAGCACTGAAGCTTTCTTT. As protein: CASSPRTGSTEAFF.

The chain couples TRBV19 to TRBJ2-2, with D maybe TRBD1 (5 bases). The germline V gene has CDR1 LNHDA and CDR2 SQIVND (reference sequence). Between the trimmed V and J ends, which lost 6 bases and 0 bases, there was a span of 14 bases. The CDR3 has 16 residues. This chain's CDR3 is CASSPHRTPNTGELFF. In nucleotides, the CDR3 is TGTGCCAGTAGCCCGCACCGGACACCGAACACCGGGGAGCTGTTTTTT.

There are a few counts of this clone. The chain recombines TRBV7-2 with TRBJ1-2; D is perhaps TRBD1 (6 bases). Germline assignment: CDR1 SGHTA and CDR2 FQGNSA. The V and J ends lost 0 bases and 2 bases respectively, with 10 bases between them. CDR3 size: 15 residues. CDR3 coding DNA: TGTGCCAGCAGCTTAGCGGGGGCCAGGAACTATGGCTACACCTTC. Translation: CASSLAGARNYGYTF.

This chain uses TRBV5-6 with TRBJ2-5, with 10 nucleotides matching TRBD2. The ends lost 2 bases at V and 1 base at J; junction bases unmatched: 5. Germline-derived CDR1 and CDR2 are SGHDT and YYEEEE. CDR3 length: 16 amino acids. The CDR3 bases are TGTGCCAGCAGCTTCCTAGCGGGGGCACTCCAAGAGACCCAGTACTTC. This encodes CASSFLAGALQETQYF.

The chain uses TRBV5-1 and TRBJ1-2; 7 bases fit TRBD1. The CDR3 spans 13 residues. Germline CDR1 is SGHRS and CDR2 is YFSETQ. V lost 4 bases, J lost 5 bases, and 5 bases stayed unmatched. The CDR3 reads CASSTGTVYGYTF. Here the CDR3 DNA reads TGCGCCAGCAGCACCGGGACAGTTTATGGCTACACCTTC.

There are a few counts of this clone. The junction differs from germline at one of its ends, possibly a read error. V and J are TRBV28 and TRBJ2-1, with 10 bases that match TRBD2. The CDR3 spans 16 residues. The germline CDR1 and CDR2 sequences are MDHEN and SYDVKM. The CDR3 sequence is CASSGLSGGNYNAQFF. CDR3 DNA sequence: TGTGCCAGCAGTGGGCTTAGCGGGGGGAACTACAATGCGCAGTTCTTC.